A single sample gave rise to the 4 T cell receptor beta chains below, sequenced in a study of blood T cell repertoires in COVID-19. Using immunoSEQ multiplex PCR, the repertoire was profiled, and TCRdb retains in-frame clones only, with some absent. The sample contains around 120,000 clones, over 85% of which appear only once. The sequenced sample consisted of peripheral blood. The receptors derive from a man aged 55 to 69 with COVID-19, enrolled during active disease.

V gene TRBV30 combines with J gene TRBJ2-4; TRBD2 aligns across 8 bases. Germline CDR1 reads GTSNPN; CDR2 reads SVGIG (reference sequence). The V and J ends lost 1 base and 3 bases, in that order; junction bases with no gene match: 8. CDR3 size: 16 residues. This chain's CDR3 is CAWSDSGTRFKNIQYF. CDR3 coding DNA: TGTGCCTGGAGTGATTCCGGGACTAGATTCAAAAACATTCAGTACTTC.

The gene calls are TRBV28 and TRBJ1-6; D uncertain. CDR1 and CDR2 (germline): MDHEN, SYDVKM. The CDR3 is 15 residues long. V dropped 2 bases and J dropped 5 bases, with 10 bases sitting between them. The chain's CDR3 is CASSLHRPDNSPLHF. DNA for the CDR3: TGTGCCAGCAGTTTACACAGACCTGATAATTCACCCCTCCACTTT.

This sequence joins TRBV6-5 and TRBJ1-1; TRBD1 matches 8 bases. Germline CDR1 reads MNHEY; CDR2 reads SVGAGI. Trimming cost V 6 bases and J 0 bases; bases outside gene matches: 3. The CDR3 contains 14 residues. CDR3 sequence (DNA): TGTGCCAGCAGCGACAGGGGTGTGAACACTGAAGCTTTCTTT. It translates to CASSDRGVNTEAFF.

The chain recombines TRBV24-1 with TRBJ2-2; D may be TRBD1 (6 bases). The CDR3 is 13 residues long. With 11 bases removed from V and 5 bases from J, the gap between germline ends came to 14 bases. Germline CDR1 and CDR2: KGHDR and SFDVKD. The CDR3 loop is CASEQGETGELFF. In nucleotides, the CDR3 is TGTGCCAGTGAACAGGGAGAAACCGGGGAGCTGTTTTTT.